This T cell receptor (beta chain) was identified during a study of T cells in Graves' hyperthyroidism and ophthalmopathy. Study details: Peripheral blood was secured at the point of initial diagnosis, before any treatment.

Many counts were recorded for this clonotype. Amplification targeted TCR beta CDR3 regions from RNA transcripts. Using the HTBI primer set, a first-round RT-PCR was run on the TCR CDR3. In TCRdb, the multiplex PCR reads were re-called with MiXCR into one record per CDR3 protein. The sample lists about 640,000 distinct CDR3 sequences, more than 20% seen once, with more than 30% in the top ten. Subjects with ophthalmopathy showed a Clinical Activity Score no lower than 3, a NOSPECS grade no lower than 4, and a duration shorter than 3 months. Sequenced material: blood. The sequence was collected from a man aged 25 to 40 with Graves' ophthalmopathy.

The CDR3 sequence is CASSLAKNIQYF. As DNA, the CDR3 is TGTGCCAGCAGCTTAGCCAAAAACATTCAGTACTTC. The chain is built from TRBV5-6 and TRBJ2-4; D is undetermined. Germline values: CDR1 SGHDT, CDR2 YYEEEE. V lost 2 bases, J lost 0 bases, and 0 bases lay in between. This CDR3 has 12 amino acids.